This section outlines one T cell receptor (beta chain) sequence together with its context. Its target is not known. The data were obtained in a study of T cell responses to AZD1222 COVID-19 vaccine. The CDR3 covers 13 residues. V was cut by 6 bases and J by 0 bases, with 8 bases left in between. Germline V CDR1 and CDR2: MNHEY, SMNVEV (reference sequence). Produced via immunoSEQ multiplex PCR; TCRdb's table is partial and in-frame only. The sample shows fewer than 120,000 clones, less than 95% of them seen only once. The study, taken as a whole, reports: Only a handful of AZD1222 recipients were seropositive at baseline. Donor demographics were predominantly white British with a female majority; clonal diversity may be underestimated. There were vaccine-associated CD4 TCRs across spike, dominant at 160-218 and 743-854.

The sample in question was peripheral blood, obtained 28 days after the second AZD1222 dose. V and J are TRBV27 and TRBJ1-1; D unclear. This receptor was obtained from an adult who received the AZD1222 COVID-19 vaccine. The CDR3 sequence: CASSPRVNTEAFF. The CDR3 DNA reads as TGTGCCAGCAGCCCAAGGGTGAACACTGAAGCTTTCTTT.